This TCR beta chain is drawn from a study of post-analysis software for immune sequencing data. With regard to this clonotype: Its antigen is undetermined.

cDNA libraries for TCR beta contained unique molecular identifiers. TCRdb passed the PCR reads through MiXCR, listing each CDR3 protein once. The sample lists 450,000 to 700,000 distinct CDR3 sequences, 44% occurring once. Study outcomes and limitations: Controls' normalized Chao1 diversity significantly exceeded that of multiple sclerosis patients. Controls had lower frequencies than patients of a few TRBV segments, which included TRBV5-6, TRBV5-1 and TRBV20-1.

Germline CDR1 is SGHTA and CDR2 is FQGNSA. The V end lost 5 bases, the J end lost 1 base, and 14 bases lay between the germline ends. The CDR3 consists of 15 residues. This rearrangement joins TRBV7-2 to TRBJ1-1, with D hard to call. Sample: blood. The TCR originated in a girl between 10 and 17 years old with multiple sclerosis. The CDR3 region has the DNA TGTGCCAGCAGCCAAATCTCCCGAACGAACACTGAAGCTTTCTTT. Translated, it gives CASSQISRTNTEAFF.